This TCR beta chain derives from a study of cytomegalovirus exposure and HLA in healthy donors. General study findings and limits: Reports indicate that TCR beta sequences accurately predicted the HLA-A and HLA-B alleles of most subjects.

This clone was observed a handful of times. Its antigen is unidentified. Germline lookup yields CDR1 SGHNT and CDR2 YYREEE (reference sequence). This CDR3 has 15 amino acids. V lost 5 bases, J lost 1 base, and 13 bases lay in between. The PCR had 60 Vbeta and 13 Jbeta primers. Profiled with immunoSEQ multiplex PCR; TCRdb holds only in-frame clones, not every one. Among around 150,000 clones listed, 73% were seen once. The receptor was derived from a human donor in good health. The genes are TRBV5-4 and TRBJ2-1, with a possible D match to TRBD2 (6 bases). Input material: PBMCs. The CDR3 protein is CASRSGTGSYNEQFF. For the CDR3, the DNA is TGTGCCAGCAGATCCGGGACTGGTTCCTACAATGAGCAGTTCTTC.